The rows below give T cell receptor beta chains drawn from one sample of a study of early T cells in non-severe SARS-CoV-2 infection. Each CDR3 protein gets one entry after TCRdb re-called the 5' RACE reads with MiXCR. The table lists about 56,000 distinct CDR3 sequences, over 13% of them singletons, with approximately 4% in the top ten. The source was whole blood, collected at baseline. These receptor sequences come from an adult who was a healthcare worker with PCR-confirmed SARS-CoV-2 infection or an uninfected control (not recorded which). Each CDR3 is given with its conserved first and last residue. The D gene is left open where the match is weak. Only part of the rows carry a size: once, few, many, or a class if the clone is expanded.

J gene: TRBJ1-5; V gene: TRBV20-1; D gene: NA; clone size: NA; CDR3 DNA: TGCAGTGCCTTTCAGGGGCAGGTTAATCAGCCCCAGCATTTT; CDR3 protein: CSAFQGQVNQPQHF
J gene: TRBJ2-5; V gene: TRBV18; D gene: TRBD1; clone size: many; CDR3 DNA: TGTGCCAGCTCACCACCGACAGGGGAAGAGACCCAGTACTTC; CDR3 protein: CASSPPTGEETQYF
J gene: TRBJ2-3; V gene: TRBV25-1; D gene: NA; clone size: many; CDR3 DNA: TGTGCCAGCAGAAAGCGGGCAGAACACACAGATACGCAGTATTTT; CDR3 protein: CASRKRAEHTDTQYF
J gene: TRBJ2-7; V gene: TRBV7-8; D gene: NA; clone size: NA; CDR3 DNA: TGTGCCAGCAGCCCCGGACGTATCGGCTACGAGCAGTACTTC; CDR3 protein: CASSPGRIGYEQYF
J gene: TRBJ1-6; V gene: TRBV20-1; D gene: NA; clone size: NA; CDR3 DNA: TGCAGTGCTAGGGGGCAGGGCGATTCACCCCACCACTTT; CDR3 protein: CSARGQGDSPHHF
J gene: TRBJ2-7; V gene: TRBV2; D gene: NA; clone size: NA; CDR3 DNA: TGTGCCGACGGGGAGGTGGAGCAGTACTTC; CDR3 protein: CADGEVEQYF
J gene: TRBJ2-1; V gene: TRBV20-1; D gene: TRBD2; clone size: NA; CDR3 DNA: TGCAGTGCTAGAGATTTCGCGGGGGGCTTTGATGAGCAGTTCTTC; CDR3 protein: CSARDFAGGFDEQFF
J gene: TRBJ1-6; V gene: TRBV12-3/TRBV12-4; D gene: NA; clone size: many; CDR3 DNA: TGTGCCAGCAGTTTTGGGGGTCGGGATTCACCCCTCCACTTT; CDR3 protein: CASSFGGRDSPLHF
J gene: TRBJ2-2; V gene: TRBV20-1; D gene: TRBD2; clone size: many; CDR3 DNA: TGCAGTGCTAGACTAGCGGGAGATAACACCGGGGAGCTGTTTTTT; CDR3 protein: CSARLAGDNTGELFF
J gene: TRBJ2-7; V gene: TRBV2; D gene: TRBD2; clone size: few; CDR3 DNA: TGTGCCAGCAGTTACCTAGCGGGAGTGGGGTCCGAGCAGTACTTC; CDR3 protein: CASSYLAGVGSEQYF
J gene: TRBJ1-1; V gene: TRBV12-3/TRBV12-4; D gene: TRBD1; clone size: NA; CDR3 DNA: TGTGCCAGCAGCGACAGGGGGCGAAACACTGAAGCTTTCTTT; CDR3 protein: CASSDRGRNTEAFF
J gene: TRBJ1-5; V gene: TRBV6-6; D gene: NA; clone size: NA; CDR3 DNA: TGTGCCAGCGTGGACCAGAGTTTTCGCAATCAGCCCCAGCATTTT; CDR3 protein: CASVDQSFRNQPQHF
J gene: TRBJ2-3; V gene: TRBV6-6; D gene: NA; clone size: NA; CDR3 DNA: TGTGCCAGCAGTTCAACCACGGATACGCAGTATTTT; CDR3 protein: CASSSTTDTQYF
J gene: TRBJ2-1; V gene: TRBV5-6; D gene: NA; clone size: NA; CDR3 DNA: TGTGCCAGCAGCGAGGACATCTTCAATGAGCAGTTCTTC; CDR3 protein: CASSEDIFNEQFF
J gene: TRBJ2-1; V gene: TRBV20-1; D gene: TRBD2; clone size: NA; CDR3 DNA: TGCAGTGCTAGAGATGTGCACCGCGGGGGGTCCTACAATGAGCAGTTCTTC; CDR3 protein: CSARDVHRGGSYNEQFF
J gene: TRBJ2-7; V gene: TRBV7-2; D gene: TRBD2; clone size: few; CDR3 DNA: TGTGCCAGCAGCTCAGGAGGACTAGCGTATGAGCAGTACTTC; CDR3 protein: CASSSGGLAYEQYF
J gene: TRBJ2-3; V gene: TRBV9; D gene: NA; clone size: NA; CDR3 DNA: TGTGCCAGCAGCCATCTTGAGGCGCTTCGGACAGATACGCAGTATTTT; CDR3 protein: CASSHLEALRTDTQYF
J gene: TRBJ2-2; V gene: TRBV29-1; D gene: NA; clone size: NA; CDR3 DNA: TGCAGCGTTGAAGAGGTCGGGGCCGCGAACACCGGGGAGCTGTTTTTT; CDR3 protein: CSVEEVGAANTGELFF
J gene: TRBJ2-1; V gene: TRBV7-9; D gene: TRBD2; clone size: NA; CDR3 DNA: TGTGCCAGCAGCCGACTAGCGGGATATGACAATGAGCAGTTCTTC; CDR3 protein: CASSRLAGYDNEQFF
J gene: TRBJ1-2; V gene: TRBV5-1; D gene: NA; clone size: NA; CDR3 DNA: TGCGCCAGCAGCTTGGAGCATGTTGACTATGGCTACACCTTC; CDR3 protein: CASSLEHVDYGYTF
J gene: TRBJ2-3; V gene: TRBV29-1; D gene: NA; clone size: once; CDR3 DNA: TGCAGCGTTGAAGCATCAGCGCGGAGCACAGATACGCAGTATTTT; CDR3 protein: CSVEASARSTDTQYF
J gene: TRBJ2-3; V gene: TRBV7-6; D gene: NA; clone size: NA; CDR3 DNA: TGTGCCAGCAGTGGAAGGGCAGATACGCAGTATTTT; CDR3 protein: CASSGRADTQYF
J gene: TRBJ2-2; V gene: TRBV4-2; D gene: TRBD2; clone size: few; CDR3 DNA: TGTGCCAGCAGCCAAGAAAGCCGGCTAGCGGGAGGGCCAGGCGGGGAGCTGTTTTTT; CDR3 protein: CASSQESRLAGGPGGELFF
J gene: TRBJ2-1; V gene: TRBV19; D gene: NA; clone size: few; CDR3 DNA: TGTGCCAGTAGTCCTCCGGACAATGAGCAGTTCTTC; CDR3 protein: CASSPPDNEQFF
J gene: TRBJ2-7; V gene: TRBV7-2; D gene: NA; clone size: NA; CDR3 DNA: TGTGCCAGCAGCCCATATACCCACAGCTCGGACGAGCAGTACTTC; CDR3 protein: CASSPYTHSSDEQYF
J gene: TRBJ2-7; V gene: TRBV7-8; D gene: NA; clone size: many; CDR3 DNA: TGTGCCAGCAGCCCGGGAAGAGTAGCCCTCCTCAACTACGAGCAGTACTTC; CDR3 protein: CASSPGRVALLNYEQYF
J gene: TRBJ2-7; V gene: TRBV6-1; D gene: NA; clone size: many; CDR3 DNA: TGTGCCAGCAGTGACGAGGGTCCTACCTACGAGCAGTACTTC; CDR3 protein: CASSDEGPTYEQYF
J gene: TRBJ1-2; V gene: TRBV19; D gene: NA; clone size: NA; CDR3 DNA: TGTGCCAGTAGTTTCGAAAGGACCAACTATGGCTACACCTTC; CDR3 protein: CASSFERTNYGYTF
J gene: TRBJ1-1; V gene: TRBV20-1; D gene: NA; clone size: NA; CDR3 DNA: TGCAGTGCCCAGGGGTACTCAATAGGCTACGAAGCTTTCTTT; CDR3 protein: CSAQGYSIGYEAFF
J gene: TRBJ2-1; V gene: TRBV28; D gene: TRBD1; clone size: few; CDR3 DNA: TGTGCCAGCAGTCCCTCAGCCGCCCTGGCAGGGGGCAATGAGCAGTTCTTC; CDR3 protein: CASSPSAALAGGNEQFF
J gene: TRBJ2-2; V gene: TRBV18; D gene: TRBD1; clone size: NA; CDR3 DNA: TGTGCCAGCTCAGCGGACAGGACCGGGGAGCTGTTTTTT; CDR3 protein: CASSADRTGELFF
J gene: TRBJ2-1; V gene: TRBV12-2; D gene: NA; clone size: NA; CDR3 DNA: TGTGCAAGGCCCCCGGGGCGACCTTACCACAATGAGCAGTTCTTC; CDR3 protein: CARPPGRPYHNEQFF
J gene: TRBJ2-5; V gene: TRBV20-1; D gene: NA; clone size: once; CDR3 DNA: TGCAGTGCTAGAGCGACGGCGGGGGCACAAGAGACCCAGTACTTC; CDR3 protein: CSARATAGAQETQYF
J gene: TRBJ2-1; V gene: TRBV4-1; D gene: TRBD2; clone size: NA; CDR3 DNA: TGCGCCAGCAGCCAAGTGGGGCTAGCGGGGCTACAGTTCTTC; CDR3 protein: CASSQVGLAGLQFF
J gene: TRBJ1-1; V gene: TRBV10-1; D gene: NA; clone size: many; CDR3 DNA: TGCGCCAGCAGCGTTATGGGGGGATCGAAAGCTTTCTTT; CDR3 protein: CASSVMGGSKAFF
J gene: TRBJ1-5; V gene: TRBV19; D gene: NA; clone size: NA; CDR3 DNA: TGTGCCAGTAGATTCCGGACCGGGGAACGTAGCAATCAGCCCCAGCATTTT; CDR3 protein: CASRFRTGERSNQPQHF
J gene: TRBJ2-3; V gene: TRBV20-1; D gene: NA; clone size: many; CDR3 DNA: TGCAGTGCTAGGGACCCCCCCGGGAATACGCAGTATTTT; CDR3 protein: CSARDPPGNTQYF
J gene: TRBJ1-2; V gene: TRBV3-1; D gene: TRBD1; clone size: NA; CDR3 DNA: TGTGCCAGCAGCCAAGATCTTTACGTCAGGGGGGACTATGGCTACACCTTC; CDR3 protein: CASSQDLYVRGDYGYTF
J gene: TRBJ2-7; V gene: TRBV6-2/TRBV6-3; D gene: NA; clone size: few; CDR3 DNA: TGTGCCAGCAGTTACTCAAGAAACAGCTTCTACGAGCAGTACTTC; CDR3 protein: CASSYSRNSFYEQYF
J gene: TRBJ2-3; V gene: TRBV29-1; D gene: NA; clone size: few; CDR3 DNA: TGCAGCGTTGATAGGGAGTTCGGCACAGATACGCAGTATTTT; CDR3 protein: CSVDREFGTDTQYF
J gene: TRBJ2-3; V gene: TRBV3-1; D gene: NA; clone size: few; CDR3 DNA: TGTGCCAGCAGCCCGATAAATGGAGGTTTTGCAGATACGCAGTATTTT; CDR3 protein: CASSPINGGFADTQYF
J gene: TRBJ2-5; V gene: TRBV7-7; D gene: NA; clone size: many; CDR3 DNA: TGTGCTAGCAGCTTATCGCAGCTTAGTATGGAGACCCAGTACTTC; CDR3 protein: CASSLSQLSMETQYF
J gene: TRBJ2-1; V gene: TRBV5-1; D gene: NA; clone size: NA; CDR3 DNA: TGCGCCAGCAGCCCGGGGTCTAGTTTTAACAATGAGCAGTTCTTC; CDR3 protein: CASSPGSSFNNEQFF
J gene: TRBJ2-7; V gene: TRBV29-1; D gene: TRBD1; clone size: many; CDR3 DNA: TGCAGCGTTGAGCCGACAGGGGGCTACGAGCAGTACTTC; CDR3 protein: CSVEPTGGYEQYF
J gene: TRBJ2-7; V gene: TRBV12-3/TRBV12-4; D gene: TRBD1; clone size: few; CDR3 DNA: TGTGCCAGCAGTCCTCGACCACCGGGACAGGGGGGAGAGCAGTACTTC; CDR3 protein: CASSPRPPGQGGEQYF
J gene: TRBJ2-3; V gene: TRBV6-8; D gene: NA; clone size: NA; CDR3 DNA: TGTGCCAGCAGCTCTCTCGGAGGGCCCACAGATACGCAGTATTTT; CDR3 protein: CASSSLGGPTDTQYF
J gene: TRBJ2-2; V gene: TRBV20-1; D gene: TRBD2; clone size: NA; CDR3 DNA: TGCAGTGCTGCCCTAGCGGGAGGAAACACCGGGGAGCTGTTTTTT; CDR3 protein: CSAALAGGNTGELFF
J gene: TRBJ2-5; V gene: TRBV12-3/TRBV12-4; D gene: NA; clone size: few; CDR3 DNA: TGTGCCAGCAGGGGGGACGGAACCCAAGAGACCCAGTACTTC; CDR3 protein: CASRGDGTQETQYF
J gene: TRBJ2-3; V gene: TRBV19; D gene: NA; clone size: NA; CDR3 DNA: TGTGCCAGTAGTGGCTGGGCTACGGGGACAGATACGCAGTATTTT; CDR3 protein: CASSGWATGTDTQYF
J gene: TRBJ2-7; V gene: TRBV11-2; D gene: TRBD1; clone size: few; CDR3 DNA: TGTGCCAGCAGCCGCATGGGACAGGGAGCCAACGAGCAGTACTTC; CDR3 protein: CASSRMGQGANEQYF
J gene: TRBJ2-3; V gene: TRBV5-5; D gene: NA; clone size: many; CDR3 DNA: TGTGCCAGCAGCTCTGCACAGGCATCAGATACGCAGTATTTT; CDR3 protein: CASSSAQASDTQYF
J gene: TRBJ2-7; V gene: TRBV12-3/TRBV12-4; D gene: NA; clone size: many; CDR3 DNA: TGTGCCAGCAGTTTAGGGCTAGGGGGGACGGAGGAGCAGTACTTC; CDR3 protein: CASSLGLGGTEEQYF